The 8 T cell receptor beta chains below were found in one sample sequenced in a study of CD8+ T cells in alopecia areata. Treatment reported: oral pan-JAK inhibitor, 5-10 mg twice daily. cDNA prepared by RNA extraction and subsequent reverse transcription served as the template for sequencing. Assay: immunoSEQ multiplex PCR; the TCRdb copy retains only in-frame clones and omits some. Found here are approximately 160,000 clones, about 60% of them singletons; the top ten hold approximately 15%. The sample here was CD4+ T cells sorted from blood, taken at week 24, from a patient treated with tofacitinib. The source of these receptors is a human donor with alopecia areata.

This clone has more than one count but fewer than ten. The chain uses TRBV23-1 and TRBJ2-7, with TRBD1 identical over 8 bases. TRBV23-1 is flagged as an ORF with uncertain function. The CDR3 is 13 amino acids. V lost 6 bases, J lost 2 bases, and 3 bases stayed unmatched. The CDR3 region has the DNA TGCGCCAGCAGGGGACAGGAGGCCTACGAGCAGTACTTC. Translated: CASRGQEAYEQYF.

The J gene is TRBJ2-1, the V gene TRBV25-1; the D gene is possibly TRBD1 (5 bases). CDR1 and CDR2 (germline): MGHDK, SYGVNS. CDR3 size: 16 residues. Trimming took off 6 bases at V and 2 bases at J, with 17 bases between the two ends. The CDR3 sequence is CASRGLFADTYNEQFF. For the CDR3, the DNA is TGTGCCAGCAGGGGGCTCTTTGCGGACACCTACAATGAGCAGTTCTTC.

This rearrangement joins TRBV10-3 to TRBJ2-3, with 9 bases that match TRBD2. Germline lookup yields CDR1 ENHRY and CDR2 SYGVKD. The V segment lost 2 bases and the J segment 1 base; nucleotides outside the gene matches: 1. The length of the CDR3 is 15 residues. The CDR3 bases are TGTGCCATCAGTGAGATAGCGGGGGGCACAGATACGCAGTATTTT. Its translation: CAISEIAGGTDTQYF.

The V and J genes are TRBV4-1 and TRBJ2-2; TRBD2 is a possible D gene (5 bases). Germline assignment: CDR1 MGHRA and CDR2 YSYEKL. The ends were cut back, 4 bases at V and 7 bases at J, with 19 bases in the middle. The CDR3 contains 16 residues. The CDR3 nucleotides read TGCGCCAGCAGCCCGCAGATCCTAGCCAGTGGCGGGGAGCTGTTTTTT. Residues: CASSPQILASGGELFF.

This rearrangement joins TRBV29-1 to TRBJ1-1, with D uncertain. V was trimmed by 4 bases and J by 1 base, leaving 10 bases between them. The CDR3 extends over 13 amino acids. Per the germline V gene, CDR1 is SQVTM and CDR2 is ANQGSEA. CDR3 in DNA: TGCAGCGTTGCGCGGACCCAGAACACTGAAGCTTTCTTT. It yields the protein CSVARTQNTEAFF.

The rearrangement uses TRBV30 and TRBJ2-7; D possibly corresponds to TRBD1 (5 bases). The V and J ends lost 1 base and 3 bases respectively, with 13 bases between them. The germline gives CDR1 GTSNPN, CDR2 SVGIG (reference sequence). CDR3 length equals 14 residues. The chain's CDR3 is CAWSASMTDYEQYF. CDR3 nucleotide sequence: TGTGCCTGGAGTGCCTCGATGACAGACTACGAGCAGTACTTC.

This clone was seen a few times. This sequence joins TRBV30 and TRBJ1-2; 8 bases are shared with TRBD1. The CDR3 covers 14 residues. Trimming took 3 bases from V and 7 from J; bases not matched to a gene: 10. Germline values: CDR1 GTSNPN, CDR2 SVGIG (reference sequence). The DNA for the CDR3 is TGTGCCTGGAGCAAAACCCAGGGGGCTCGTGGCTACACCTTC. It codes for CAWSKTQGARGYTF. Filled out from reference TRBV30 and TRBJ1-2, the complete variable domain reads SQTIHQWPATLVQPVGSPLSLECTVEGTSNPNLYWYRQAAGRGLQLLFYSVGIGQISSEVPQNLSASRPQDRQFILSSKKLLLSDSGFYLCAWSKTQGARGYTFGSGTRLTVV.

This sequence joins TRBV29-1 and TRBJ2-2; the match to TRBD1 covers 9 bases. With V trimmed by 7 bases and J by 5 bases, 8 bases remained unmatched. CDR1 is SQVTM, CDR2 ANQGSEA, per germline. CDR3 length: 14 amino acids. The CDR3 DNA reads as TGCAGCGGTACTAACAGGGGGCGGACCGGGGAGCTGTTTTTT. Its protein is CSGTNRGRTGELFF.